The clone carrying this TCR beta chain was seen once. Antigen unknown. The missing conserved phenylalanine or tryptophan at the end of this CDR3 makes a read error likely. These data come from a study of cytomegalovirus exposure and HLA in healthy donors. Study-wide results and caveats: Using a false discovery rate of 0.05, a later analysis showed that about 16,000 TCR beta sequences were associated with HLA alleles. In a later analysis, TCR beta V- and J-gene trimming showed a link to a missense DCLRE1C variant.

The PCR used 60 Vbeta and 13 Jbeta primers. As handled by the study authors: A later analysis counted roughly 74 million unique TCR beta chains, around 10 million shared. Only in-frame clones appear in the TCRdb table, and some are missing; sequencing was by immunoSEQ multiplex PCR. V and J calls and clone size are copied from that table; D and trimming were computed from the DNA. In the table there are some 150,000 clones, around 80% of which are singletons. Sequenced sample: PBMCs. This TCR was recovered from a woman younger than 35 in good health and CMV-seronegative.

The CDR3 region is CASTSRWSFGNTIYL. The DNA of the CDR3 is TGTGCCAGCACCTCGAGGTGGAGTTTTGGAAACACCATATATCTT. The chain links TRBV27 to TRBJ1-3; D gene unclear. This CDR3 spans 15 amino acids. Trimming pared 7 bases from V and 3 bases from J, leaving 16 bases between. Germline V CDR1 and CDR2: MNHEY, SMNVEV (reference sequence).